The 23 T cell receptor beta chains below come from one sample, sequenced in a study of post-analysis software for immune sequencing data. General observations from the study: Roughly five TRBV segments appeared more often in patients than in controls, and TRBV5-6, TRBV5-1 and TRBV20-1 were among these.

Which antigens these TCRs recognize remains unknown. Sequencing libraries made from TCR beta cDNA carried unique molecular identifiers. TCRdb passed the PCR reads through MiXCR, listing each CDR3 protein once. The table has fewer than 850,000 distinct CDR3 sequences, about 45% seen once; the top ten hold 4.9%. Sequencing was carried out using blood. All receptors derive from a girl aged 5 to 17 with multiple sclerosis.

V and J are TRBV7-9 and TRBJ2-7, with D possibly matching TRBD2 (6 bases). This CDR3 is built from 18 residues. Trimming removed 5 bases from V and 2 bases from J, with 25 bases in between. CDR1 is SEHNR and CDR2 is FQNEAQ in the germline V gene (reference sequence). The CDR3 DNA reads TGTGCCAGCAGCACAAATCCGGGGGATGACAGACTCACCTACGAGCAGTACTTC. It specifies CASSTNPGDDRLTYEQYF.

This clonotype was seen a few times. The chain uses TRBV3-1 and TRBJ2-1, with D unresolved. The CDR3 sequence is 13 residues long. Germline CDR1 is LGHDT and CDR2 is YNNKEL (reference sequence). Trimming pared 5 bases from V and 5 bases from J, leaving 10 bases between. The DNA of the CDR3 is TGTGCCAGCAGCTACCACAGAAACAATGAGCAGTTCTTC. This gives the protein CASSYHRNNEQFF.

This chain joins TRBV3-1 and TRBJ2-4, with TRBD1 matching over 7 bases. Matching the DNA end better, TRBJ2-7 makes the J call doubtful. This CDR3 has 15 residues. Germline V CDR1 and CDR2: LGHDT, YNNKEL (reference sequence). CDR3 sequence (DNA): TGTGCCAGCAGCCAAGGAAGGACAGGCGGAGGCGAGCAGTACTTC. This sequence encodes CASSQGRTGGGEQYF.

The chain carries TRBV30 and TRBJ1-1; D may be TRBD1 (5 bases). Per the germline V gene, CDR1 is GTSNPN and CDR2 is SVGIG (reference sequence). Between the trimmed V and J ends, which lost 5 bases and 3 bases, there was a span of 13 bases. The CDR3 extends over 13 amino acids. DNA of the CDR3: TGTGCCTGGGATCGACAGAGAGACACTGAAGCTTTCTTT. The encoded protein is CAWDRQRDTEAFF.

V and J are TRBV29-1 and TRBJ1-4; no reliable D call. Trimming removed 6 bases from V and 0 bases from J, with 8 bases in between. CDR3 length: 13 residues. Germline loops: CDR1 SQVTM, CDR2 ANQGSEA. Written as DNA, the CDR3 is TGCAGCGTAAAGGAAGCAACTAATGAAAAACTGTTTTTT. Encoded protein: CSVKEATNEKLFF.

This clonotype appeared a few times. V usage is TRBV6-1 and J usage is TRBJ2-3, with 9 positions matching TRBD1. Germline CDR1 MNHNS, CDR2 SASEGT. The CDR3 runs 13 residues. The V segment lost 7 bases and the J segment 4 bases; nucleotides outside the gene matches: 3. The CDR3: CASTRTGADTQYF. The CDR3 coding sequence is TGTGCCAGCACCCGGACAGGGGCAGATACGCAGTATTTT.

Remarks on this clonotype: One end of the junction does not line up with germline, which may come from a read error. The chain combines TRBV5-6 with TRBJ2-7, with a weak D call TRBD1 (6 bases). Looked up from germline, CDR1 is SGHDT and CDR2 is YYEEEE. The CDR3 totals 14 residues. CDR3 in amino acids: CASSFSRGAYGQYF. In DNA, the CDR3 is TGTGCCAGCAGCTTCTCCAGGGGCGCCTACGGGCAGTACTTC. The variable domain in full, with the rest retrieved from reference TRBV5-6 and TRBJ2-7, is DAGVTQSPTHLIKTRGQQVTLRCSPKSGHDTVSWYQQALGQGPQFIFQYYEEEERQRGNFPDRFSGHQFPNYSSELNVNALLLGDSALYLCASSFSRGAYGQYFGPGTRLTVT.

This clonotype was seen repeatedly, ten times or more. This chain joins TRBV7-2 and TRBJ2-3, with 11 bases aligning to TRBD2. The CDR3 consists of 16 residues. Germline trimming cut 5 bases from V and 5 bases from J; bases unmatched to any gene: 9. Germline lookup yields CDR1 SGHTA and CDR2 FQGNSA. Here the CDR3 DNA reads TGTGCCAGCAGCCCTATAGCGGGAGGGTCAGGAGATACGCAGTATTTT. It encodes CASSPIAGGSGDTQYF.

V is TRBV5-1 and J is TRBJ2-3; D not resolved. The CDR3 runs 14 residues. Trimming stripped 7 bases from V and 0 bases from J, with 12 bases between. Germline V lookup: CDR1 SGHRS, CDR2 YFSETQ. CDR3 region: CASSKSSSTDTQYF. For the CDR3, the DNA is TGCGCCAGCTCCAAATCCTCTAGCACAGATACGCAGTATTTT.

This clonotype turned up a few times. The genes are TRBV4-1 and TRBJ2-3; 12 nucleotides line up with TRBD2. There are 16 residues in the CDR3. Germline-derived CDR1 and CDR2 are MGHRA and YSYEKL. V dropped 1 base and J dropped 5; count of bases not matched to a gene: 4. The CDR3 nucleotides are TGCGCCAGCAGCCAAGGACCGGGACTAGCGGGAGATACGCAGTATTTT. Its protein product is CASSQGPGLAGDTQYF.

This clonotype has just a few counts. CDR3 sequence (DNA): TGTGCCAGCAGTCCAGACGGCACAGATACGCAGTATTTT. Translated: CASSPDGTDTQYF. V gene TRBV27 combines with J gene TRBJ2-3; no reliable D call. The CDR3 sequence is 13 residues long. V was trimmed by 5 bases and J by 1 base, leaving 7 bases between them. Germline lookup yields CDR1 MNHEY and CDR2 SMNVEV (reference sequence).

This chain connects TRBV6-1 to TRBJ2-1; 9 bases are shared with TRBD2. The CDR3 spans 16 residues. CDR1 and CDR2 (germline): MNHNS, SASEGT. The J segment lost 8 bases and the V segment lost 7 bases, leaving 15 bases of the junction unmatched. The CDR3 loop is CASTDPGLASVHEQFF. CDR3 nucleotides: TGTGCCAGCACCGACCCCGGACTAGCGAGCGTGCATGAGCAGTTCTTC.

The gene calls are TRBV11-2 and TRBJ1-2, with a possible D match to TRBD1 (5 bases). This CDR3 spans 14 amino acids. Germline V gene lookup returns CDR1 SGHAT and CDR2 FQNNGV. Trimming took 3 bases from V and 7 from J, leaving 15 bases between them. CDR3 in DNA: TGTGCCAGCAGCTTGGGGGGGAGTGAGGCTGGCTACACCTTC. Encoded protein: CASSLGGSEAGYTF.

The chain links TRBV2 to TRBJ2-4, with 7 bases lining up with TRBD1. J gave up 13 bases and V 6 bases, and 15 bases lay outside the gene matches. In germline, CDR1 is SNHLY, CDR2 FYNNEI. CDR3 length: 14 amino acids. The CDR3 protein is CASSRTGPPWEQYF. Here the CDR3 DNA reads TGTGCCAGCAGCCGGACAGGACCGCCTTGGGAGCAGTACTTC.

This clonotype has more than one count but fewer than ten. This rearrangement joins TRBV3-1 to TRBJ1-5; 10 nucleotides line up with TRBD1. CDR1 and CDR2 (germline): LGHDT, YNNKEL (reference sequence). J lost 0 bases, V lost 2 bases, and 7 bases had no gene match. This CDR3 comprises 18 residues. Here the CDR3 reads CASSQKGGTGASNQPQHF. The DNA of the CDR3 is TGTGCCAGCAGCCAAAAGGGGGGGACAGGGGCTAGCAATCAGCCCCAGCATTTT.

The V call is TRBV15, the J call TRBJ2-1; 10 nucleotides match TRBD2. The CDR3 is 16 amino acids. Germline CDR1 and CDR2: LNHNV and YYDKDF (reference sequence). Trimming at V came to 3 bases and at J to 5 bases, leaving 7 bases not matched to a gene. The CDR3 DNA sequence: TGTGCCACCAGCAGCTATAGCGGGAGGCCGAACAATGAGCAGTTCTTC. Amino acid sequence: CATSSYSGRPNNEQFF.

The chain uses TRBV7-3 and TRBJ2-5, with unresolved D. The J call may be incorrect, as the DNA end agrees better with TRBJ2-7. CDR1 and CDR2 from the germline V gene are SGHTA and FQGTGA. CDR3 length: 14 residues. The chain's CDR3 is CASIKGCRTYEQYF. The CDR3 bases are TGTGCCAGCATCAAAGGGTGCAGAACCTACGAGCAGTACTTC.

In its sample, this clonotype was seen a few times. The chain employs TRBV12-3 or TRBV12-4 and TRBJ2-1; a possible D gene is TRBD2 (6 bases). The V end lost 4 bases, the J end lost 8 bases, and 12 bases lay between the germline ends. The CDR3 totals 13 residues. The CDR3 loop is CASSWRPGDEQFF. As DNA, the CDR3 is TGTGCCAGCAGTTGGAGGCCGGGAGATGAGCAGTTCTTC.

This clonotype was detected only a few times. The rearrangement links TRBV6-5 to TRBJ1-2, with D unresolved. CDR3 length equals 13 residues. Trimming removed 6 bases from V and 8 bases from J, with 16 bases in between. The germline CDR1 and CDR2 sequences are MNHEY and SVGAGI. CDR3 bases: TGTGCCAGCAGCTCCTTTGCGGAAGGGGGCTACACCTTC. Its translation: CASSSFAEGGYTF.

The rearrangement links TRBV5-6 to TRBJ1-5; D is unclear. V lost 3 bases, J lost 3 bases, and 10 bases lay in between. Germline V lookup: CDR1 SGHDT, CDR2 YYEEEE. The CDR3 runs to 14 residues. CDR3 in DNA: TGTGCCAGCAGCTCCCCAAGAGACAATCAGCCCCAGCATTTT. Its protein product is CASSSPRDNQPQHF.

The rearrangement joins TRBV4-1 to TRBJ2-3; 10 bases map to TRBD2. V gave up 1 base and J gave up 5 bases; unmatched junction bases: 3. The V gene's germline CDR1 is MGHRA and CDR2 YSYEKL. The CDR3 consists of 15 residues. CDR3 bases: TGCGCCAGCAGCCAAGCCCGACTAGCGGGAGATACGCAGTATTTT. It encodes CASSQARLAGDTQYF.

The chain couples TRBV12-3 or TRBV12-4 to TRBJ2-7, with 14 nucleotides matching TRBD2. Unmatched junction bases numbered 3, after V lost 5 bases and J lost 6 bases. The CDR3 has 14 amino acids. The CDR3 reads CASSVGLAGVEQYF. The CDR3 nucleotides are TGTGCCAGCAGTGTGGGACTAGCGGGAGTCGAGCAGTACTTC.

The chain couples TRBV20-1 to TRBJ2-5, with 12 bases that match TRBD2. After removal of 2 bases from V and 4 bases from J, the junction contained 8 bases not matched to a gene. Germline V CDR1 and CDR2: DFQATT, SNEGSKA (reference sequence). The CDR3 consists of 16 residues. The CDR3 protein is CSARSGLAGKGETQYF. The DNA of the CDR3 is TGCAGTGCTAGATCTGGACTAGCGGGGAAGGGAGAGACCCAGTACTTC.